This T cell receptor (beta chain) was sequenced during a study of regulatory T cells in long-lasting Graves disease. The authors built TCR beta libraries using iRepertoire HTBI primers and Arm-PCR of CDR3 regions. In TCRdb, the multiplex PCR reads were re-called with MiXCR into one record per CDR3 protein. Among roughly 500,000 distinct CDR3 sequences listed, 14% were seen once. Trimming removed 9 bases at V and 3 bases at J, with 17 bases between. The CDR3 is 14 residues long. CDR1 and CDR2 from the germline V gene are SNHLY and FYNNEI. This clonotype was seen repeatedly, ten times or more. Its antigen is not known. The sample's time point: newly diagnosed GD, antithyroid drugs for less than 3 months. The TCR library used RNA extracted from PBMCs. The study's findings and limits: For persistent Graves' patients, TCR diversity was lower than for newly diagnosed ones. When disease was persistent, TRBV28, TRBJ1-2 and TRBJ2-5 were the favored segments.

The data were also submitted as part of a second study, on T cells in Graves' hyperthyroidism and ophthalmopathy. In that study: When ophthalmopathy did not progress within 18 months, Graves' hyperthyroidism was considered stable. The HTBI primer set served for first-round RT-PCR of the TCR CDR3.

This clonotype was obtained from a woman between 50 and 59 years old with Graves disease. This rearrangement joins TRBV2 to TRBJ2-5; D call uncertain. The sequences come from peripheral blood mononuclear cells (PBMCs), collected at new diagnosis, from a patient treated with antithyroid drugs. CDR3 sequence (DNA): TGTGCCAGAGGCCCCCGCGGCTCTAAAGAGACCCAGTACTTC. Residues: CARGPRGSKETQYF.